This T cell receptor beta chain comes out of a study of blood T cell repertoires in COVID-19. During active infection, Seattle patients enrolled and were then monitored through disease. Only one count was recorded for this clone. The CDR3 is 14 residues long. Germline values: CDR1 DFQATT, CDR2 SNEGSKA (reference sequence). V dropped 3 bases and J dropped 3 bases, with 12 bases sitting between them. Per the authors' pipeline: How many nucleated cells were present was estimated from reference gene primer amplification. Generated by immunoSEQ multiplex PCR, the TCRdb table keeps only in-frame clones and is missing some. V, J and clone size are those of that table, while D and trimming were read from the DNA. The table records some 300,000 clones, just under 90% of them present only once.

The chain combines TRBV20-1 with TRBJ1-5; possibly TRBD1 for D (6 bases). The sequenced sample was peripheral blood. This TCR was recovered from a woman in her forties or fifties with COVID-19, enrolled during active disease. CDR3 region: CSASSRGFNQPQHF. CDR3 in DNA: TGCAGTGCTAGTTCCAGGGGATTCAATCAGCCCCAGCATTTT.